Following are 15 T cell receptor beta chains from one sample sequenced in a study of cytomegalovirus exposure and HLA in healthy donors. Some clones are missing from TCRdb's copy, which holds only in-frame ones; the method was immunoSEQ multiplex PCR. The sample includes approximately 190,000 clones, over 65% of them seen just once. The sequenced sample consisted of PBMCs. These receptors were collected from a man between 18 and 29 years old in good health and CMV-seropositive.

The V and J genes are TRBV9 and TRBJ2-7; a weak D match, TRBD1 (5 bases). This CDR3 has 14 residues. Looked up from germline, CDR1 is SGDLS and CDR2 is YYNGEE. Trimming pared 0 bases from V and 3 bases from J, leaving 10 bases between. The CDR3 nucleotides are TGTGCCAGCAGCGTAGACCAGGGCTACTACGAGCAGTACTTC. Its protein product is CASSVDQGYYEQYF. The whole variable domain, remainder taken from reference TRBV9 and TRBJ2-7, is DSGVTQTPKHLITATGQRVTLRCSPRSGDLSVYWYQQSLDQGLQFLIQYYNGEERAKGNILERFSAQQFPDLHSELNLSSLELGDSALYFCASSVDQGYYEQYFGPGTRLTVT.

This clone has only one observation. The CDR3 DNA is TGTGCCAGCAGAACCGGGACAGGGGTCTACGAGCAGTACTTC. Translation gives CASRTGTGVYEQYF. V is TRBV6-1 and J is TRBJ2-7; 10 bases are shared with TRBD1. The junction had 5 bases not matched to a gene; V was cut back by 6 bases and J by 3 bases. CDR1 and CDR2 (germline): MNHNS, SASEGT. This CDR3 has 14 amino acids.

Remarks on this clone: Additional DNA sequences in this sample encode the identical CDR3. The chain recombines TRBV18 with TRBJ1-2, with 9 bases that match TRBD1. The J segment lost 5 bases and the V segment lost 3 bases, leaving 1 base of the junction unmatched. CDR1 is KGHSH and CDR2 is LQKENI in the germline V gene. CDR3 length equals 13 residues. The CDR3 DNA follows: TGTGCCAGCTCACCCGGACAGGGGTATGGCTACACCTTC. Translated: CASSPGQGYGYTF.

The chain links TRBV5-1 to TRBJ2-7; 15 bases agree with TRBD2. Germline trimming cut 4 bases from V and 5 bases from J; bases unmatched to any gene: 7. CDR1 is SGHRS and CDR2 is YFSETQ in the germline V gene. CDR3 size: 16 residues. The CDR3 reads CASSPWTSGRAHEQYF. The CDR3 DNA is TGCGCCAGCAGCCCGTGGACTAGCGGGAGGGCACACGAGCAGTACTTC. The full variable domain, in which reference TRBV5-1 and TRBJ2-7 provide the parts outside the CDR3, is KAGVTQTPRYLIKTRGQQVTLSCSPISGHRSVSWYQQTPGQGLQFLFEYFSETQRNKGNFPGRFSGRQFSNSRSEMNVSTLELGDSALYLCASSPWTSGRAHEQYFGPGTRLTVT.

V is TRBV19 and J is TRBJ2-7; D is ambiguous. Germline V CDR1 and CDR2: LNHDA, SQIVND (reference sequence). V was shortened by 4 bases and J by 1 base, with 11 bases between the two germline ends. CDR3 length: 14 amino acids. The CDR3 sequence: CASSTRIRSYEQYF. In DNA, the CDR3 is TGTGCCAGTAGTACCAGGATCCGATCCTACGAGCAGTACTTC.

CDR3 region: CASSLKDSYGYTF. The CDR3 region has the DNA TGCGCCAGCAGCTTAAAAGACAGCTATGGCTACACCTTC. This chain links TRBV5-1 with TRBJ1-2; TRBD1 is a possible D gene (5 bases). V lost 2 bases, J lost 4 bases, and 9 bases lay in between. The CDR3 spans 13 residues. Per germline, CDR1 SGHRS and CDR2 YFSETQ.

This clone was detected once. The chain links TRBV19 to TRBJ2-7; TRBD1 agrees at 9 bases. V gave up 1 base and J gave up 3 bases; unmatched junction bases: 4. The CDR3 runs 15 residues. Germline CDR1 and CDR2: LNHDA and SQIVND (reference sequence). CDR3 bases: TGTGCCAGTAGTATAGGGACAGGGGACTTCTACGAGCAGTACTTC. It codes for CASSIGTGDFYEQYF.

V usage is TRBV7-6 and J usage is TRBJ2-7; 9 bases map to TRBD2. CDR3 length equals 15 residues. CDR1 and CDR2 from the germline V gene are SGHVS and FNYEAQ. V lost 5 bases, J lost 7 bases, and 12 bases stayed unmatched. Written as DNA, the CDR3 is TGTGCCAGCAGCCTTGCTGGCGGGAGGGCCGGGGAGCAGTACTTC. Its protein product is CASSLAGGRAGEQYF.

DNA for the CDR3: TGTGCCAGCACTGACAGGGGAACTAACTATGGCTACACCTTC. It yields the protein CASTDRGTNYGYTF. This chain uses TRBV2 with TRBJ1-2, with 8 bases that match TRBD1. Looked up from germline, CDR1 is SNHLY and CDR2 is FYNNEI. Germline trimming cut 7 bases from V and 0 bases from J; bases unmatched to any gene: 4. This CDR3 contains 14 residues. Supplemented by reference TRBV2 and TRBJ1-2, the full variable domain reads EPEVTQTPSHQVTQMGQEVILRCVPISNHLYFYWYRQILGQKVEFLVSFYNNEISEKSEIFDDQFSVERPDGSNFTLKIRSTKLEDSAMYFCASTDRGTNYGYTFGSGTRLTVV.

The chain has TRBV4-2 and TRBJ2-2; possible D gene TRBD2, 6 bases. The V gene lost 0 bases and the J gene lost 3 bases, with 11 bases spanning the gap. Germline CDR1 LGHNA, CDR2 YNFKEQ. This CDR3 spans 16 amino acids. The CDR3 reads CASSQEGGQDTGELFF. As DNA, the CDR3 is TGTGCCAGCAGCCAAGAGGGGGGTCAGGACACCGGGGAGCTGTTTTTT.

The chain couples TRBV19 to TRBJ2-5, with D possibly matching TRBD2 (7 bases). The CDR3 length is 14 residues. From germline, CDR1 is LNHDA and CDR2 SQIVND (reference sequence). V was cut by 4 bases and J by 5 bases, with 14 bases left in between. CDR3 sequence (DNA): TGTGCCAGTAGTAAGGGGGGGACCTCCGAGACCCAGTACTTC. This gives the protein CASSKGGTSETQYF.

The chain is built from TRBV29-1 and TRBJ2-5, with 9 positions matching TRBD2. The V segment lost 2 bases and the J segment 3 bases; nucleotides outside the gene matches: 4. There are 14 residues in the CDR3. In germline, CDR1 is SQVTM, CDR2 ANQGSEA. CDR3: CSVETSGFKETQYF. CDR3 DNA sequence: TGCAGCGTTGAAACTAGCGGGTTTAAAGAGACCCAGTACTTC.

The chain employs TRBV4-2 and TRBJ2-7; 10 nucleotides line up with TRBD2. This CDR3 region has 15 residues. From germline, CDR1 is LGHNA and CDR2 YNFKEQ. V was pared by 1 base and J by 9 bases, with 9 bases of the junction left unmatched. The CDR3 region has the DNA TGTGCCAGCAGCCAAGGTTCCCAGCGGGAGGGTAGGCAGTACTTC. Amino acid sequence: CASSQGSQREGRQYF.

The chain couples TRBV30 to TRBJ2-6; 11 bases fit TRBD1. The germline gives CDR1 GTSNPN, CDR2 SVGIG (reference sequence). Trimming removed 5 bases from V and 2 bases from J; junction bases left unmatched: 2. CDR3 size: 15 residues. DNA of the CDR3: TGTGCCTGGGGGACAGGGGGGGCTGGGGCCAACGTCCTGACTTTC. Translation: CAWGTGGAGANVLTF.

The V call is TRBV18, the J call TRBJ2-7; weak D call: TRBD2 (5 bases). Trimming removed 0 bases from V and 3 bases from J, with 9 bases in between. Germline-derived CDR1 and CDR2 are KGHSH and LQKENI. This CDR3 is 14 amino acids long. This CDR3 is CASSPPTSSYEQYF. The CDR3 nucleotides are TGTGCCAGCTCACCACCCACTAGTAGCTACGAGCAGTACTTC.